The 13 T cell receptor beta chains below come from one sample, sequenced in a study of cytomegalovirus exposure and HLA in healthy donors. Sequenced by immunoSEQ multiplex PCR; TCRdb stores in-frame clones only, minus some. The data show around 230,000 clones, roughly 86% seen once. Sequences were obtained from PBMCs. The origin of the receptors is a woman in her thirties in good health and CMV-seropositive.

The chain joins TRBV6-1 to TRBJ2-7; TRBD2 matches 12 bases. CDR3 size: 14 residues. After removal of 4 bases from V and 4 bases from J, the junction contained 2 bases not matched to a gene. CDR1 MNHNS and CDR2 SASEGT come from the germline V gene. The CDR3 sequence: CASSGTSGKYEQYF. The CDR3 nucleotides read TGTGCCAGCAGTGGGACTAGCGGGAAATACGAGCAGTACTTC.

This chain links TRBV19 with TRBJ2-1; 12 bases agree with TRBD2. The CDR3 is 12 residues long. Germline CDR1 and CDR2: LNHDA and SQIVND (reference sequence). The J segment lost 10 bases and the V segment lost 9 bases, leaving 4 bases of the junction unmatched. This CDR3 is CASGLAGREQFF. CDR3 DNA: TGTGCCAGCGGACTAGCGGGAAGGGAGCAGTTCTTC.

The chain joins TRBV28 to TRBJ2-3, with 8 bases matching TRBD2. This CDR3 is 16 amino acids long. Trimming cost V 0 bases and J 3 bases; bases outside gene matches: 5. Germline V gives CDR1 MDHEN, CDR2 SYDVKM. The CDR3 here is CASSLWRLAWTDTQYF. For the CDR3, the DNA is TGTGCCAGCAGTTTATGGCGACTAGCGTGGACAGATACGCAGTATTTT.

This rearrangement joins TRBV27 to TRBJ1-5; 9 nucleotides agree with TRBD1. V lost 5 bases to trimming and J lost 5 bases; unmatched junction nucleotides: 4. The V gene's germline CDR1 is MNHEY and CDR2 SMNVEV (reference sequence). The CDR3 is 14 amino acids. This chain's CDR3 is CASSPDRGDQPQHF. The CDR3 bases are TGTGCCAGCAGTCCCGACAGGGGGGATCAGCCCCAGCATTTT.

The J gene is TRBJ2-3, the V gene TRBV4-2, with 14 bases identical to TRBD2. Germline V gene sequence: CDR1 LGHNA, CDR2 YNFKEQ. V trimming: 1 base; J trimming: 1 base; junction bases outside the gene matches: 7. This CDR3 has 19 amino acids. CDR3 protein: CASSQGRLAGGAGTDTQYF. The CDR3 bases are TGTGCCAGCAGCCAAGGCCGACTAGCGGGAGGGGCGGGCACAGATACGCAGTATTTT.

This clone has only one observation. The rearrangement joins TRBV27 to TRBJ2-7; D might be TRBD2 (5 bases). In germline, CDR1 is MNHEY, CDR2 SMNVEV (reference sequence). With 2 bases removed from V and 4 bases from J, the gap between germline ends came to 12 bases. This CDR3 is 14 amino acids long. CDR3 region: CASSLMVGGYEQYF. The CDR3 coding sequence is TGTGCCAGCAGTTTAATGGTCGGAGGTTACGAGCAGTACTTC.

The chain carries TRBV5-5 and TRBJ1-2; no reliable D call. Trimming took off 2 bases at V and 0 bases at J, with 11 bases between the two ends. The CDR3 length is 15 residues. Germline V CDR1 and CDR2: SGHKS, YYEKEE (reference sequence). The CDR3 bases are TGTGCCAGCAGCTTTCGGGAGACCGCTAACTATGGCTACACCTTC. Its translation is CASSFRETANYGYTF.

This chain connects TRBV27 to TRBJ2-1; D is possibly TRBD2 (7 bases). V lost 6 bases, J lost 5 bases, and 14 bases lay in between. There are 14 residues in the CDR3. Looked up from germline, CDR1 is MNHEY and CDR2 is SMNVEV (reference sequence). CDR3 sequence: CASSPGGAHNEQFF. The CDR3 DNA follows: TGTGCCAGCAGCCCTGGGGGGGCCCACAATGAGCAGTTCTTC.

The chain joins TRBV29-1 to TRBJ2-7, with 7 bases fitting TRBD2. The CDR3 has 16 residues. J lost 3 bases, V lost 0 bases, and 11 bases had no gene match. From germline, CDR1 is SQVTM and CDR2 ANQGSEA. The CDR3 sequence: CSVEDRTAGVNYEQYF. CDR3 DNA sequence: TGCAGCGTTGAAGATCGTACGGCGGGAGTAAACTACGAGCAGTACTTC.

This clone appeared a few times. The chain is built from TRBV28 and TRBJ2-7; tentative D call: TRBD2 (6 bases). The CDR3 extends over 15 amino acids. Trimming took off 6 bases at V and 3 bases at J, with 18 bases between the two ends. Germline-derived CDR1 and CDR2 are MDHEN and SYDVKM. The CDR3 region is CASRLQTGSYYEQYF. CDR3 DNA: TGTGCCAGCAGACTCCAGACCGGGAGTTACTACGAGCAGTACTTC.

The chain links TRBV4-2 to TRBJ2-3; 12 bases fit TRBD2. Per the germline V gene, CDR1 is LGHNA and CDR2 is YNFKEQ. The junction had 1 base not matched to a gene; V was cut back by 4 bases and J by 2 bases. This CDR3 is 15 amino acids long. DNA of the CDR3: TGTGCCAGCAGCCGGACTAGCGGGAACACAGATACGCAGTATTTT. Protein product: CASSRTSGNTDTQYF.

This rearrangement joins TRBV27 to TRBJ2-7, with D tentatively TRBD2 (6 bases). Germline V gene lookup returns CDR1 MNHEY and CDR2 SMNVEV (reference sequence). CDR3 length: 16 amino acids. The V gene lost 3 bases and the J gene lost 2 bases, with 17 bases spanning the gap. CDR3 sequence (DNA): TGTGCCAGCAGTTTTTCGACGGGAGCGCTGACCTACGAGCAGTACTTC. Encoded protein: CASSFSTGALTYEQYF.

The chain uses TRBV2 and TRBJ2-2; 9 nucleotides line up with TRBD1. Germline assignment: CDR1 SNHLY and CDR2 FYNNEI. The CDR3 extends over 15 amino acids. The trim removed 8 bases at V and 2 bases at J, leaving 6 bases unmatched. CDR3 nucleotides: TGTGCCAGCGCACAACAGGGGGCTAACACCGGGGAGCTGTTTTTT. It is translated as CASAQQGANTGELFF. Based on the CDR3 plus reference TRBV2 and TRBJ2-2, the full variable domain is EPEVTQTPSHQVTQMGQEVILRCVPISNHLYFYWYRQILGQKVEFLVSFYNNEISEKSEIFDDQFSVERPDGSNFTLKIRSTKLEDSAMYFCASAQQGANTGELFFGEGSRLTVL.